Presented here are 26 T cell receptor beta chains from one specimen sequenced in a study of T cell responses to AZD1222 COVID-19 vaccine. Measured with immunoSEQ multiplex PCR; TCRdb has only the in-frame clones, and not every one. Of 90,000 or so clones in the sample, about nine tenths were seen once. The source material was peripheral blood, sampled on day 0 of AZD1222 vaccination. These receptors originate from an adult in good health.

The rearrangement links TRBV19 to TRBJ2-2; 7 bases are shared with TRBD1. CDR1 LNHDA and CDR2 SQIVND come from the germline V gene (reference sequence). The CDR3 is 16 amino acids. V shed 6 bases and J 3 bases; nucleotides not matched to a gene: 10. The CDR3 DNA sequence: TGTGCCAGTAGCATGAAGACAGGGTTGGACACCGGGGAGCTGTTTTTT. Translated, it gives CASSMKTGLDTGELFF.

This sequence joins TRBV10-3 and TRBJ2-7; D is possibly TRBD1 or TRBD2 (5 bases each). Germline V gene data show CDR1 as ENHRY and CDR2 as SYGVKD. This CDR3 spans 14 amino acids. CDR3 region: CAIRRGFGAYEQYF. CDR3 bases: TGTGCGATCCGAAGGGGTTTCGGGGCCTACGAGCAGTACTTC.

The chain carries TRBV18 and TRBJ1-4; D remains ambiguous. This CDR3 region has 14 residues. Germline V gives CDR1 KGHSH, CDR2 LQKENI. V was cut by 4 bases and J by 4 bases, with 10 bases left in between. Here the CDR3 DNA reads TGTGCCAGCTCACAACAGCAAGATAATGAAAAACTGTTTTTT. It yields the protein CASSQQQDNEKLFF. Full variable domain (remainder filled in from reference TRBV18 and TRBJ1-4): NAGVMQNPRHLVRRRGQEARLRCSPMKGHSHVYWYRQLPEEGLKFMVYLQKENIIDESGMPKERFSAEFPKEGPSILRIQQVVRGDSAAYFCASSQQQDNEKLFFGSGTQLSVL.

V usage is TRBV6-5 and J usage is TRBJ1-1, with D unresolved. The CDR3 has 12 residues. V dropped 6 bases and J dropped 4 bases, with 9 bases sitting between them. Germline loops: CDR1 MNHEY, CDR2 SVGAGI. CDR3: CASSALGTEAFF. In DNA, the CDR3 is TGTGCCAGCAGCGCTCTCGGCACTGAAGCTTTCTTT.

This clone has only a few counts. The chain couples TRBV24-1 to TRBJ1-2; 12 nucleotides align to TRBD1. Germline CDR1 is KGHDR and CDR2 is SFDVKD. Germline trimming cut 1 base from V and 6 bases from J; bases unmatched to any gene: 5. The length of the CDR3 is 16 residues. This chain's CDR3 is CATSDLTGTGGDGYTF. The CDR3 DNA is TGTGCCACCAGTGATTTAACCGGGACAGGGGGCGATGGCTACACCTTC.

This clone was observed a few times. This chain uses TRBV7-8 with TRBJ2-1; TRBD1 matches at 9 bases. The V gene's germline CDR1 is SGHVS and CDR2 FQNEAQ. The CDR3 is 15 residues long. After removal of 5 bases from V and 8 bases from J, the junction contained 10 bases not matched to a gene. In DNA, the CDR3 is TGTGCCAGCAGCGTGATAACAGGGGGCAAGGATGAGCAGTTCTTC. Translation gives CASSVITGGKDEQFF.

The gene calls are TRBV7-2 and TRBJ1-2; D is possibly TRBD1 (5 bases). Germline V gene data show CDR1 as SGHTA and CDR2 as FQGNSA. This CDR3 region has 13 residues. V was cut by 4 bases and J by 5 bases, with 11 bases left in between. The DNA of the CDR3 is TGTGCCAGCAGCTGGGACGGAGAGTATGGCTACACCTTC. Translating gives CASSWDGEYGYTF.

The CDR3 protein is CASSSTGGWDQPQHF. The CDR3, as DNA: TGTGCCAGCAGCTCGACAGGGGGCTGGGATCAGCCCCAGCATTTT. This chain joins TRBV7-9 and TRBJ1-5, with TRBD1 matching over 10 bases. This CDR3 region has 15 residues. CDR1 is SEHNR and CDR2 is FQNEAQ in the germline V gene (reference sequence). V trimming: 4 bases; J trimming: 5 bases; junction bases outside the gene matches: 5.

The V call is TRBV19, the J call TRBJ1-5; TRBD1 might be the D (5 bases). Looked up from germline, CDR1 is LNHDA and CDR2 is SQIVND (reference sequence). This CDR3 spans 14 amino acids. V gave up 4 bases and J gave up 4 bases, with 11 bases separating them. The CDR3 sequence is CASSNQGGNQPQHF. CDR3 in DNA: TGTGCCAGTAGTAACCAGGGTGGGAATCAGCCCCAGCATTTT.

This chain links TRBV19 with TRBJ1-4; maybe TRBD1 (6 bases). Trimming took off 7 bases at V and 0 bases at J, with 12 bases between the two ends. The CDR3 sequence is 15 residues long. The germline gives CDR1 LNHDA, CDR2 SQIVND (reference sequence). CDR3 region: CASIAAGATNEKLFF. The CDR3 DNA reads as TGTGCCAGTATTGCGGCAGGGGCAACTAATGAAAAACTGTTTTTT. The full variable domain, completed using reference TRBV19 and TRBJ1-4, is DGGITQSPKYLFRKEGQNVTLSCEQNLNHDAMYWYRQDPGQGLRLIYYSQIVNDFQKGDIAEGYSVSREKKESFPLTVTSAQKNPTAFYLCASIAAGATNEKLFFGSGTQLSVL.

This chain connects TRBV19 to TRBJ1-2; D might be TRBD1 (6 bases). The germline V gene encodes CDR1 LNHDA and CDR2 SQIVND (reference sequence). CDR3 length equals 14 residues. Trimming left V 7 bases short and J 2 bases short, with 14 bases between. Written as DNA, the CDR3 is TGTGCCAGTACCCAGGACAGATTAAACTATGGCTACACCTTC. Translated, it gives CASTQDRLNYGYTF.

This clone was seen just once. The chain couples TRBV19 to TRBJ2-1; 11 nucleotides align to TRBD1. J gave up 9 bases and V 8 bases, and 9 bases lay outside the gene matches. This CDR3 has 14 residues. Germline assignment: CDR1 LNHDA and CDR2 SQIVND (reference sequence). The CDR3 sequence: CASSRTGGGGEQFF. The CDR3 DNA reads as TGTGCCAGTTCTAGGACAGGGGGCGGAGGTGAGCAGTTCTTC. Drawing the rest from reference TRBV19 and TRBJ2-1, the complete variable domain is DGGITQSPKYLFRKEGQNVTLSCEQNLNHDAMYWYRQDPGQGLRLIYYSQIVNDFQKGDIAEGYSVSREKKESFPLTVTSAQKNPTAFYLCASSRTGGGGEQFFGPGTRLTVL.

In its sample, this clone was seen once. V and J are TRBV5-6 and TRBJ1-2; D may be TRBD1 (5 bases). The CDR3 contains 15 residues. Trimming removed 1 base at V and 6 bases at J, with 16 bases between. In germline, CDR1 is SGHDT, CDR2 YYEEEE. The CDR3 spells CASSLPAGQEDGYTF. DNA for the CDR3: TGTGCCAGCAGCTTGCCGGCAGGGCAGGAGGATGGCTACACCTTC.

The chain uses TRBV9 and TRBJ2-2, with D perhaps matching TRBD1 (6 bases). CDR1 SGDLS and CDR2 YYNGEE come from the germline V gene. This CDR3 has 14 residues. The germline V and J ends were trimmed by 2 bases and 6 bases, with 11 bases remaining between them. CDR3 protein: CASSVDSRAGELFF. CDR3 in DNA: TGTGCCAGCAGCGTGGACAGTCGGGCCGGGGAGCTGTTTTTT.

J is TRBJ1-5 and V is TRBV6-5; D gene unclear. Germline loops: CDR1 MNHEY, CDR2 SVGAGI. Between the trimmed V and J ends, which lost 7 bases and 1 base, there was a span of 14 bases. This CDR3 region has 15 residues. The CDR3 DNA is TGTGCCAGCATATGGGCAGTCGAGAGCAATCAGCCCCAGCATTTT. This sequence encodes CASIWAVESNQPQHF.

The V gene is TRBV5-1, the J gene TRBJ2-7; D remains unclear. Trimming removed 4 bases at V and 3 bases at J, with 11 bases between. The CDR3 covers 13 residues. Germline lookup yields CDR1 SGHRS and CDR2 YFSETQ. CDR3 region: CASSPNGDYEQYF. The DNA of the CDR3 is TGCGCCAGCAGCCCCAACGGAGACTACGAGCAGTACTTC.

V is TRBV5-1 and J is TRBJ2-1; tentatively, D is TRBD1 (5 bases). Germline V gene lookup returns CDR1 SGHRS and CDR2 YFSETQ. The CDR3 consists of 16 residues. The V gene lost 1 base and the J gene lost 0 bases, with 11 bases spanning the gap. The CDR3 loop reads CASSLSPDSSYNEQFF. In DNA, the CDR3 is TGCGCCAGCAGCTTGTCTCCTGACAGCTCCTACAATGAGCAGTTCTTC.

The chain couples TRBV6-1 to TRBJ2-5; a possible D gene is TRBD1 (5 bases). CDR1 is MNHNS and CDR2 is SASEGT in the germline V gene. V lost 2 bases to trimming and J lost 7 bases, with 20 bases between them. CDR3 length: 16 amino acids. Written as DNA, the CDR3 is TGTGCCAGCAGTGAAAAAAAAGTCGTGGTCCAGGGGACCCAGTACTTC. Translation gives CASSEKKVVVQGTQYF.

CDR3 amino acids: CASSQDGLANNEQFF. CDR3 in DNA: TGTGCCAGCAGCCAAGATGGGCTAGCAAACAATGAGCAGTTCTTC. The chain joins TRBV14 to TRBJ2-1; perhaps TRBD2 as D (5 bases). Trimming left V 0 bases short and J 5 bases short, with 11 bases between. Germline V lookup: CDR1 SGHDN, CDR2 FVKESK. The CDR3 totals 15 residues.

The V call is TRBV6-2 or TRBV6-3, the J call TRBJ1-2; D is uncertain. This CDR3 has 11 residues. Trimming cost V 2 bases and J 10 bases, with 8 bases left between them. In germline, CDR1 is MNHEY, CDR2 SVGEGT. The CDR3 spells CASSYPSAYTF. The CDR3 DNA sequence: TGTGCCAGCAGTTACCCCTCCGCCTACACCTTC.

This chain links TRBV2 with TRBJ2-5; D gene ambiguous. V was pared by 4 bases and J by 0 bases, with 12 bases between. CDR1 and CDR2 (germline): SNHLY, FYNNEI. The CDR3 runs 15 residues. CDR3 in amino acids: CASSVNGPNQETQYF. The CDR3 region has the DNA TGTGCCAGCAGTGTGAACGGGCCAAACCAAGAGACCCAGTACTTC.

The rearrangement uses TRBV6-5 and TRBJ1-6; 11 bases are shared with TRBD1. Losses at the gene ends were 2 bases for V and 9 bases for J; bases not matched to a gene: 3. Germline CDR1 and CDR2: MNHEY and SVGAGI. This CDR3 is 15 amino acids long. CDR3: CASSYSGTGGSPLHF. CDR3 DNA sequence: TGTGCCAGCAGTTACAGCGGGACAGGGGGTTCACCCCTCCACTTT.

In its sample, this clone is medium-sized. The chain recombines TRBV2 with TRBJ1-2; D remains unclear. Between the trimmed V and J ends, which lost 7 bases and 2 bases, there was a span of 8 bases. Per the germline V gene, CDR1 is SNHLY and CDR2 is FYNNEI. This CDR3 spans 12 amino acids. The CDR3 protein is CASKEFNYGYTF. The CDR3 nucleotides read TGTGCCAGCAAAGAGTTCAACTATGGCTACACCTTC.

This clone was seen only a few times. This rearrangement joins TRBV6-5 to TRBJ1-5, with 7 bases identical to TRBD1. Trimming at V came to 5 bases and at J to 6 bases, leaving 10 bases not matched to a gene. CDR1 is MNHEY, CDR2 SVGAGI, per germline. The CDR3 spans 15 residues. DNA of the CDR3: TGTGCCAGCAGTCCGAACACAGGGGCAGCTCAGCCCCAGCATTTT. It yields the protein CASSPNTGAAQPQHF.

This clone was observed a handful of times. The chain is built from TRBV5-6 and TRBJ1-5; D possibly corresponds to TRBD1 (6 bases). The germline V gene has CDR1 SGHDT and CDR2 YYEEEE. V was clipped by 4 bases and J by 6 bases, with 23 bases between them. This CDR3 is 17 amino acids long. CDR3 in DNA: TGTGCCAGCAGCCAATTGTCAGGGGCAGTGCAGGGTCAGCCCCAGCATTTT. This gives the protein CASSQLSGAVQGQPQHF.

This clone was seen once. This chain uses TRBV6-5 with TRBJ2-2; the match to TRBD2 covers 8 bases. CDR3 length equals 14 residues. Germline loops: CDR1 MNHEY, CDR2 SVGAGI. V shed 5 bases, J shed 4 bases, and the junction held 3 bases outside the gene matches. CDR3 bases: TGTGCCAGCAGTCGCCGGGAGGGCACCGGGGAGCTGTTTTTT. Translating gives CASSRREGTGELFF.